This T cell receptor (beta chain) was sequenced for a study of OX40 agonist ivuxolimab in advanced cancers. As for the study in general: The treatment was a fully human IgG2 OX40 agonist, ivuxolimab.

Baseline, cycle 4 day 1, and cycle 7 day 1 were the blood sampling points. Germline CDR1 and CDR2: MNHEY and SVGAGI. The V and J ends lost 3 bases and 5 bases, in that order; junction bases with no gene match: 3. This CDR3 has 15 amino acids. The repertoire was sequenced with immunoSEQ multiplex PCR; TCRdb's copy has only in-frame clones and lacks some. The sample yields 65,000 to 70,000 clones, around 83% seen once. This TCR was sampled from an adult with an advanced solid tumor such as melanoma, head and neck, liver or kidney cancer. The material was CD4+ or CD8+ T cells sorted from blood, obtained in a trial of the OX40 agonist ivuxolimab. This chain connects TRBV6-5 to TRBJ1-6, with TRBD1 identical over 8 bases. The CDR3 nucleotides read TGTGCCAGCAGTTATTTGGACAGGGATAATTCACCCCTCCACTTT. It yields the protein CASSYLDRDNSPLHF.